This is a list of T cell receptor beta chains from one sample in a study of T cell repertoires in cytomegalovirus infection. TCRdb fed the reads into MiXCR, producing one record per CDR3 protein. The sample records approximately 910,000 distinct CDR3 sequences, around 30% being singletons. These receptors' antigens are unknown. The material sequenced was cultured CD8+ T cells from PBMCs, taken from culture after CMV antigen stimulation. Every receptor here comes from a human donor in good health (CMV status not recorded). Some clones in this sample may be carry-over from other donors' samples. Each CDR3 is given with its conserved first and last residue.

TRBV7-9 CASIVGITGELFF
TRBV29-1 CSVGGTGNEQFF
TRBV9 CASSVGDRNYGYTF
TRBV7-2 CASSLELQPFTEAFF
TRBV4-1 CASSQETVISGNTIYF
TRBV6-6 CVSDERGGNQPQHF
TRBV5-1 CASSLGGSGGPQKQFF
TRBV27 CASLHRDFPYEQYF
TRBV20-1 CSAESLEGYQPQHF
TRBV4-3 CASSQASYQETQYF
TRBV6-1 CASSERLHTDTQYF
TRBV27 CASRTFIRGRGGYTF
TRBV19 CASSIVENQPQHF
TRBV7-6 CASSLPGKFSYEQYF
TRBV19 CASTPGGEGNQPQHF
TRBV7-2 CANSLTSGASRNEQFF
TRBV6-5 CASSSGPFGEQFF
TRBV20-1 CSARAGDRQPQHF
TRBV20-1 CSAISLAESSYEQYF
TRBV29-1 CSVVGLQGPGAFF
TRBV3-1 CASSPPGLEETQYF
TRBV4-1 CASSQAPGAEGYTF
TRBV7-6 CVSSHRETKNIQYF
TRBV7-9 CASSLVTGETEAFF
TRBV6-1 CASSEQGQGAFNSPLHF
TRBV7-9 CASSLGRWNYNEQFF
TRBV7-4 CVSSLGARAAFREKLFF
TRBV7-2 CASSLSTFYEQYF
TRBV11-2 CASSLDMGRGYNEQFF
TRBV7-2 CASSKRTGGADIQYF
TRBV9 CASSVDQSNQPQHF
TRBV12-3/TRBV12-4 CAGTGENTGELFF
TRBV27 CASSSYLLSGANVLTF
TRBV12-3/TRBV12-4 CASSATSNYGYTF
TRBV25-1 CASKGQDYEQYF
TRBV12-3/TRBV12-4 CASSILAGGPSLEQFF
TRBV27 CASNPQGAPVGEQYF
TRBV12-3/TRBV12-4 CASRSPGGETQYF
TRBV25-1 CASSERQEFNYEQYF
TRBV29-1 CSITGGSTDTQYF
TRBV6-6 CASSRPEVSDTEAFF
TRBV12-3/TRBV12-4 CASSLFGEGKDGYTF
TRBV12-3/TRBV12-4 CASSFMWGEGVTGELFF
TRBV27 CASTPGGPNQPQHF
TRBV4-1 CASSLRTSGNTGELFF
TRBV7-9 CASAWDSPGEQFF